Listed below are T cell receptor beta chains from one sample, sequenced in a study of blood T cell repertoires in COVID-19. Sequenced by immunoSEQ multiplex PCR; TCRdb stores in-frame clones only, minus some. The sample has fewer than 200,000 clones, about 80% seen once. The sample consisted of peripheral blood. These receptor sequences come from a man aged 55 to 70 with acute or convalescent COVID-19. Both conserved end residues are part of each CDR3. D genes are given only for firm matches. Clone size appears in some rows only: once, few, many, or a class for an expanded clone.

TRBJ2-1 TRBV28 TRBD2 - CASLAEGGGAHYNEQFF TGTGCCAGCCTTGCAGAGGGCGGGGGGGCCCACTACAATGAGCAGTTCTTC
TRBJ1-6 TRBV7-8 - - CASSLVSFGTKDSPLHF TGTGCCAGCAGCTTAGTAAGTTTCGGGACAAAGGATTCACCCCTCCACTTT
TRBJ1-2 TRBV3-1/TRBV3-2 - - CASSHSGWGETNYGYTF TGTGCCAGCAGCCACTCTGGGTGGGGGGAAACTAACTATGGCTACACCTTC
TRBJ2-1 TRBV7-3 - - CASSPQGGPYNEQFF TGTGCCAGCAGCCCACAGGGTGGCCCCTACAATGAGCAGTTCTTC
TRBJ1-1 TRBV4-3 - - CASSRYRDMNTEAFF TGCGCCAGCAGCCGCTACAGGGACATGAACACTGAAGCTTTCTTT
TRBJ1-1 TRBV7-6 - - CASAPSMNTEAFF TGTGCCAGCGCGCCCTCCATGAACACTGAAGCTTTCTTT
TRBJ1-1 TRBV4-3 - - CASSQVAAGTEAFF TGCGCCAGCAGCCAAGTAGCGGCGGGGACTGAAGCTTTCTTT
TRBJ2-1 TRBV9 TRBD2 - CASSVVSGGTYNEQFF TGTGCCAGCAGCGTAGTTAGCGGGGGGACCTACAATGAGCAGTTCTTC
TRBJ1-5 TRBV3-1/TRBV3-2 TRBD1 once CASSLSIQGDNQPQHF TGTGCCAGCAGCCTCTCAATACAGGGGGACAATCAGCCCCAGCATTTT
TRBJ2-2 TRBV7-3 - once CASSLGQNTGELFF TGTGCCAGCAGCTTAGGACAGAACACCGGGGAGCTGTTTTTT
TRBJ1-3 TRBV24-1 TRBD1 - CATSDGTGDSGNTIYF TGTGCCACCAGTGATGGGACAGGCGACTCTGGAAACACCATATATTTT
TRBJ1-6 TRBV5-5 - once CASSLELFYNSPLHF TGTGCCAGCAGCTTGGAACTGTTTTATAATTCACCCCTCCACTTT
TRBJ1-5 TRBV30 TRBD1 - CAWTGQDNQPQHF TGTGCCTGGACGGGACAGGACAATCAGCCCCAGCATTTT
TRBJ1-2 TRBV7-8 - - CASSLQGEDYGYTF TGTGCCAGCAGCCTCCAGGGTGAGGACTATGGCTACACCTTC
TRBJ1-1 TRBV14 - - CASSQEFRDTEAFF TGTGCCAGCAGCCAAGAATTCCGGGACACTGAAGCTTTCTTT
TRBJ2-7 TRBV7-8 - - CASSLAQGLSYEQYF TGTGCCAGCAGCTTAGCTCAGGGGCTATCCTACGAGCAGTACTTC
TRBJ2-2 TRBV6-5 TRBD2 - CASSYSRSGGTGELFF TGTGCCAGCAGTTACTCTCGATCGGGGGGAACCGGGGAGCTGTTTTTT
TRBJ1-1 TRBV9 TRBD1 - CASSEAGGNTEAFF TGTGCCAGCAGCGAGGCAGGGGGGAACACTGAAGCTTTCTTT
TRBJ2-3 TRBV29-1 TRBD2 few CSGGLLLAGPDTQYF TGCAGCGGGGGGCTACTACTAGCGGGCCCAGATACGCAGTATTTT
TRBJ2-2 TRBV7-3 TRBD1 once CASSLGTVSGELFF TGTGCCAGCAGCTTGGGGACAGTTTCTGGGGAGCTGTTTTTT
TRBJ1-5 TRBV9 TRBD1 - CASSQTGAWPQHF TGTGCCAGCAGCCAGACAGGGGCTTGGCCCCAGCATTTT
TRBJ2-3 TRBV6-6 TRBD1 - CASARTGGADTQYF TGTGCCAGCGCCCGGACAGGGGGCGCAGATACGCAGTATTTT
TRBJ2-3 TRBV7-9 - - CASSFEGSTDTQYF TGTGCCAGCAGCTTTGAGGGAAGCACAGATACGCAGTATTTT
TRBJ1-6 TRBV19 TRBD1 - CASNDPGQAPNSPLHF TGTGCCAGTAACGACCCCGGACAGGCCCCTAATTCACCCCTCCACTTT
TRBJ2-5 TRBV24-1 - - CATSDYGSQETQYF TGTGCCACCAGTGATTATGGCAGTCAAGAGACCCAGTACTTC
TRBJ2-3 TRBV10-1 - - CASSESTRGLTDTQYF TGCGCCAGCAGTGAGTCAACGCGGGGGCTCACAGATACGCAGTATTTT
TRBJ2-1 TRBV6-4 TRBD1 - CASSDSWWGQGSNEQFF TGTGCCAGCAGTGACTCATGGTGGGGACAGGGCAGCAATGAGCAGTTCTTC
TRBJ1-3 TRBV7-2 TRBD1 once CASSIQGASGNTIYF TGTGCCAGCAGCATACAGGGGGCTTCAGGAAACACCATATATTTT
TRBJ2-3 TRBV5-4 - - CASSLVSSDTQYF TGTGCCAGCAGCTTGGTCTCGTCGGATACGCAGTATTTT
TRBJ2-7 TRBV5-6 - - CASSLVGGLHEQYF TGTGCCAGCAGCTTGGTTGGTGGCCTCCACGAGCAGTACTTC
TRBJ1-4 TRBV5-4 TRBD1 - CASSPGQGKLFF TGTGCCAGCAGTCCGGGACAGGGAAAACTGTTTTTT
TRBJ2-1 TRBV7-7 TRBD2 - CASSEGLAAYNEQFF TGTGCTAGCAGCGAAGGACTAGCGGCGTACAATGAGCAGTTCTTC
TRBJ2-7 TRBV9 TRBD2 - CASSVGGGTYEQYF TGTGCCAGCAGCGTAGGGGGAGGGACCTACGAGCAGTACTTC
TRBJ2-7 TRBV4-3 - many CASSQAFLSGEQYF TGCGCCAGCAGCCAAGCTTTTCTGTCGGGGGAGCAGTACTTC
TRBJ1-4 TRBV4-1 - - CASSPATWTARNEKLFF TGCGCCAGCAGCCCCGCCACTTGGACAGCACGTAATGAAAAACTGTTTTTT
TRBJ2-1 TRBV5-1 - - CASAAGRTYNEQFF TGCGCCAGCGCGGCGGGGCGTACCTACAATGAGCAGTTCTTC
TRBJ1-1 TRBV18 TRBD1 - CASSPGQGATEAFF TGTGCCAGCTCACCGGGACAGGGGGCGACTGAAGCTTTCTTT
TRBJ2-3 TRBV7-3 TRBD1 - CASSLSAGQVTDTQYF TGTGCCAGCAGCTTAAGCGCGGGACAGGTCACAGATACGCAGTATTTT
TRBJ2-7 TRBV11-2 - - CASSLEALSWQGYEQYF TGTGCCAGCAGCTTAGAAGCTCTCTCGTGGCAGGGCTACGAGCAGTACTTC
TRBJ1-6 TRBV7-9 - - CASSSSLNSPLHF TGTGCCAGCAGCTCATCCCTAAATTCACCCCTCCACTTT
TRBJ2-3 TRBV11-2 TRBD2 - CASSLGAGGSTDTQYF TGTGCCAGCAGCTTAGGAGCGGGGGGGAGCACAGATACGCAGTATTTT
TRBJ2-1 TRBV4-1 TRBD1 - CASSQLIGQGVFNEQFF TGCGCCAGCAGCCAATTAATAGGACAGGGTGTATTCAATGAGCAGTTCTTC
TRBJ2-3 TRBV27 - - CASSLGPGSPDTQYF TGTGCCAGCAGTTTAGGGCCGGGGAGCCCAGATACGCAGTATTTT
TRBJ2-2 TRBV29-1 - - CSVSGAMNTGELFF TGCAGCGTTTCAGGGGCTATGAACACCGGGGAGCTGTTTTTT
TRBJ1-2 TRBV28 - - CAGRTRDYGYTF TGTGCCGGACGAACTAGGGACTATGGCTACACCTTC
TRBJ2-5 TRBV5-4 TRBD1 - CASSEGQGAYQETQYF TGTGCCAGCAGCGAGGGACAGGGGGCATACCAAGAGACCCAGTACTTC
TRBJ1-4 TRBV19 TRBD1 few CASSSGGTANEKLFF TGTGCCAGTAGTAGCGGGGGGACAGCTAATGAAAAACTGTTTTTT
TRBJ2-1 TRBV2 TRBD1 - CASSERTGSYNEQFF TGTGCCAGCAGTGAAAGGACAGGCTCCTACAATGAGCAGTTCTTC
TRBJ2-2 TRBV4-3 - - CASSQDSGDGELFF TGCGCCAGCAGCCAAGACTCGGGGGACGGGGAGCTGTTTTTT
TRBJ1-2 TRBV21-1 - - CASSKVGRAPSYGYTF TGTGCCAGCAGCAAAGTGGGGAGGGCCCCCAGCTATGGCTACACCTTC
TRBJ1-1 TRBV28 - - CASSSQYTEAFF TGTGCCAGCAGTTCCCAGTACACTGAAGCTTTCTTT